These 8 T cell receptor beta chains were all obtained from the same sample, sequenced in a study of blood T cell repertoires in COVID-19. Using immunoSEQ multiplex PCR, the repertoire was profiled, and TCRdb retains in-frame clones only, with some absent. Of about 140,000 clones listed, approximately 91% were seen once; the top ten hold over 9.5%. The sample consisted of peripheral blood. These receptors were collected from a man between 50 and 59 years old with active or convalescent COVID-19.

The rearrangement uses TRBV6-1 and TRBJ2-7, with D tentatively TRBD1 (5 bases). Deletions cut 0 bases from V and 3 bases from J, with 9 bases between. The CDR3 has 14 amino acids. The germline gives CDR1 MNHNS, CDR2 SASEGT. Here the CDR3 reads CASSEAWGNYEQYF. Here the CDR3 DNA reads TGTGCCAGCAGTGAAGCTTGGGGCAACTACGAGCAGTACTTC.

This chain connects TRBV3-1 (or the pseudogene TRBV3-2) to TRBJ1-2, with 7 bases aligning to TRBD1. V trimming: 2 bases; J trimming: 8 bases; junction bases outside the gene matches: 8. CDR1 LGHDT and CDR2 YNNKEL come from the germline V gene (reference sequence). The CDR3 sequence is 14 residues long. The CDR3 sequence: CASSQSHRGWGYTF. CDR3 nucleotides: TGTGCCAGCAGCCAATCGCACAGGGGATGGGGCTACACCTTC.

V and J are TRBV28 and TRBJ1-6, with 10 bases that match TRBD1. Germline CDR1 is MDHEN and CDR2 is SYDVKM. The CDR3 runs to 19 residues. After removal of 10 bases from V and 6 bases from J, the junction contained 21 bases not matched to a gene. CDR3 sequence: CAIGPGTGDSFMFNSPLHF. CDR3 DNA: TGTGCCATCGGGCCTGGGACAGGGGATAGTTTTATGTTTAATTCACCCCTCCACTTT.

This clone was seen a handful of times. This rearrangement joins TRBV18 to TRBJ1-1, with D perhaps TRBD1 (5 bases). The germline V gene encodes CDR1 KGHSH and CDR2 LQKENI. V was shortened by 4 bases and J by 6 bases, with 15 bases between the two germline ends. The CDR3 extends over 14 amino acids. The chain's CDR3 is CASSQTGSVPEAFF. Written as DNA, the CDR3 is TGTGCCAGCTCACAAACAGGATCCGTCCCTGAAGCTTTCTTT.

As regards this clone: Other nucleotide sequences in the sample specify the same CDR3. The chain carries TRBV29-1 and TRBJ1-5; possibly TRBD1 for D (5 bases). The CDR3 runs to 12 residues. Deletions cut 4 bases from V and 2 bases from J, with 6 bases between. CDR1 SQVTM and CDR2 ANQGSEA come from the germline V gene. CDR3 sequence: CSVGGGNQPQHF. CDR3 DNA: TGCAGCGTTGGGGGCGGCAATCAGCCCCAGCATTTT. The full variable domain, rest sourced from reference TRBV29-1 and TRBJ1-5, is SAVISQKPSRDICQRGTSLTIQCQVDSQVTMMFWYRQQPGQSLTLIATANQGSEATYESGFVIDKFPISRPNLTFSTLTVSNMSPEDSSIYLCSVGGGNQPQHFGDGTRLSIL.

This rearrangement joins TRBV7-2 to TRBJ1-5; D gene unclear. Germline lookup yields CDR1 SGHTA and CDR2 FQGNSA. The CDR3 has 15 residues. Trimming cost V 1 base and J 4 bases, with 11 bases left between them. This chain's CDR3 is CASSLETAENQPQHF. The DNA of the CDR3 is TGTGCCAGCAGCTTAGAAACAGCCGAAAATCAGCCCCAGCATTTT.

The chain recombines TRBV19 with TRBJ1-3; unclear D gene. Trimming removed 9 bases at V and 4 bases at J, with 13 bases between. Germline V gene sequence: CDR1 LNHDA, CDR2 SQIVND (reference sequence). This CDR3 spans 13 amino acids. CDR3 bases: TGTGCCAGCAGACACTCTGCCGGAAACACCATATATTTT. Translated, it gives CASRHSAGNTIYF.

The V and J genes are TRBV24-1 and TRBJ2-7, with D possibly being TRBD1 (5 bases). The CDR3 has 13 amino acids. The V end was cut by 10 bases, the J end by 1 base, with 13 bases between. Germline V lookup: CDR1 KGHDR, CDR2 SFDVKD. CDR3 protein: CATARAGSYEQYF. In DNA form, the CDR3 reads TGTGCCACAGCCAGGGCCGGGTCCTACGAGCAGTACTTC.